This T cell receptor beta chain was captured in a study of identical twins. With template switching, a universal primer site was added, and the cDNA carried unique molecular identifiers. TCRdb reprocessed the 5' RACE reads with MiXCR, giving one entry per CDR3 protein. The table lists over 200,000 distinct CDR3 sequences, 9.4% of them singletons. Trimming pared 1 base from V and 9 bases from J, leaving 16 bases between. This CDR3 is 14 amino acids long. The germline V gene encodes CDR1 SEHNR and CDR2 FQNEAQ (reference sequence). This clonotype was counted a few times. This chain joins TRBV7-9 and TRBJ2-7; D gene ambiguous. Sample: memory (CD45RO+) T cells sorted from blood. The TCR was taken from a woman aged 18-30 years in good health. CDR3 loop: CASSLGVVSQTQYF. CDR3 bases: TGTGCCAGCAGCTTAGGCGTCGTCAGCCAGACGCAGTACTTC.